The 25 T cell receptor beta chains given below trace back to one sample, sequenced in a study of blood T cell repertoires in COVID-19. Here immunoSEQ multiplex PCR was the method, and the copy in TCRdb shows in-frame clones only, minus some. The sample contains 200,000 or so clones, roughly 84% of which appear only once. The sample comprised peripheral blood. The receptors here all came from a human donor in a cohort sampled during active COVID-19.

The chain joins TRBV7-9 to TRBJ1-1; D gene unclear. Looked up from germline, CDR1 is SEHNR and CDR2 is FQNEAQ (reference sequence). V was trimmed by 3 bases and J by 1 base, leaving 6 bases between them. The CDR3 extends over 13 amino acids. This chain's CDR3 is CASSFAENTEAFF. The CDR3 DNA follows: TGTGCCAGCAGCTTCGCGGAGAACACTGAAGCTTTCTTT.

This clone was counted many times. The rearrangement links TRBV27 to TRBJ2-1, with D possibly TRBD2 on 6 matching bases. The CDR3 is 14 amino acids. Germline V gene sequence: CDR1 MNHEY, CDR2 SMNVEV (reference sequence). The ends were cut back, 3 bases at V and 8 bases at J, with 14 bases in the middle. As DNA, the CDR3 is TGTGCCAGCAGTTTTGGGGGAGGTAGGGATGAGCAGTTCTTC. Its translation is CASSFGGGRDEQFF.

The chain links TRBV7-9 to TRBJ1-1; 8 bases are shared with TRBD1. The CDR3 runs to 14 residues. The ends lost 3 bases at V and 7 bases at J; junction bases unmatched: 7. Germline values: CDR1 SEHNR, CDR2 FQNEAQ (reference sequence). CDR3 amino acids: CASSFLTGGFEAFF. In DNA form, the CDR3 reads TGTGCCAGCAGCTTCCTAACAGGGGGGTTTGAAGCTTTCTTT.

This chain links TRBV27 with TRBJ1-2, with D possibly being TRBD1 (6 bases). Trimming removed 2 bases from V and 7 bases from J, with 11 bases in between. Germline V gene lookup returns CDR1 MNHEY and CDR2 SMNVEV (reference sequence). The CDR3 loop spans 13 amino acids. The CDR3 sequence is CASSLLGAGGYTF. Here the CDR3 DNA reads TGTGCCAGCAGTTTACTGGGGGCAGGTGGCTACACCTTC.

The chain couples TRBV5-4 to TRBJ1-6; D gene ambiguous. Trimming left V 4 bases short and J 7 bases short, with 12 bases between. Germline values: CDR1 SGHNT, CDR2 YYREEE (reference sequence). The CDR3 spans 14 residues. This chain's CDR3 is CASSPEGSNSPLHF. The CDR3 DNA reads as TGTGCCAGCAGCCCAGAGGGCTCCAATTCACCCCTCCACTTT.

This clone appeared a few times. The chain combines TRBV10-3 with TRBJ1-1; perhaps TRBD1 as D (6 bases). The germline V gene encodes CDR1 ENHRY and CDR2 SYGVKD. The CDR3 is made up of 14 amino acids. The V end was cut by 6 bases, the J end by 1 base, with 12 bases between. In nucleotides, the CDR3 is TGTGCCATCAGGACCGGGACACCGAACACTGAAGCTTTCTTT. Its protein is CAIRTGTPNTEAFF.

This chain uses TRBV5-1 with TRBJ2-2; 7 bases are shared with TRBD2. This CDR3 comprises 15 residues. V dropped 4 bases and J dropped 0; count of bases not matched to a gene: 3. Germline V CDR1 and CDR2: SGHRS, YFSETQ. CDR3 sequence reads: CASSPGGANTGELFF. CDR3 in DNA: TGCGCCAGCAGCCCGGGAGGCGCGAACACCGGGGAGCTGTTTTTT.

The rearrangement uses TRBV7-9 and TRBJ2-1; D call uncertain. There are 12 residues in the CDR3. Trimming removed 3 bases from V and 6 bases from J, with 6 bases in between. The germline V gene has CDR1 SEHNR and CDR2 FQNEAQ (reference sequence). The CDR3 DNA reads as TGTGCCAGCAGCTTGACGGGCAATGAGCAGTTCTTC. Protein: CASSLTGNEQFF.

This rearrangement joins TRBV2 to TRBJ1-1, with D unclear. CDR3 length: 16 amino acids. The germline V and J ends were trimmed by 10 bases and 0 bases, with 21 bases remaining between them. The germline gives CDR1 SNHLY, CDR2 FYNNEI. The CDR3 region has the DNA TGTGCCACCGTTAACGACGGCCGGGTTCTGAACACTGAAGCTTTCTTT. It yields the protein CATVNDGRVLNTEAFF.

The CDR3 loop is CASTTAGGRTPYGYTF. In DNA form, the CDR3 reads TGTGCCAGCACCACCGCGGGGGGGCGGACTCCCTATGGCTACACCTTC. V and J are TRBV7-9 and TRBJ1-2; TRBD1 is a possible D gene (6 bases). V was pared by 7 bases and J by 4 bases, with 22 bases between. This CDR3 has 16 amino acids. Germline V gene data show CDR1 as SEHNR and CDR2 as FQNEAQ (reference sequence).

The chain joins TRBV5-4 to TRBJ2-7; D perhaps matches TRBD1 (6 bases). V lost 2 bases and J lost 6, with 18 bases in between. Germline CDR1 is SGHNT and CDR2 is YYREEE (reference sequence). The CDR3 contains 15 residues. CDR3 sequence (DNA): TGTGCCAGCAGCTTCCCGCAGGGGACCGCCAGCGAGCAGTACTTC. Its translation: CASSFPQGTASEQYF.

The rearrangement links TRBV6-5 to TRBJ1-5; 8 bases line up with TRBD1. The CDR3 is 15 amino acids. V trimming: 8 bases; J trimming: 4 bases; junction bases outside the gene matches: 10. CDR1 and CDR2 from the germline V gene are MNHEY and SVGAGI. The CDR3 nucleotides are TGTGCCAGCGGCAGGGGGCTCGATAGGAATCAGCCCCAGCATTTT. This sequence encodes CASGRGLDRNQPQHF.

The chain uses TRBV11-2 and TRBJ2-1; TRBD2 aligns across 11 bases. Germline lookup yields CDR1 SGHAT and CDR2 FQNNGV. Unmatched junction bases numbered 11, after V lost 3 bases and J lost 4 bases. CDR3 length: 18 amino acids. CDR3 DNA sequence: TGTGCCAGCAGCTTCGTAACCACTAGCGGGAGTCGATACAATGAGCAGTTCTTC. Encoded protein: CASSFVTTSGSRYNEQFF. The whole variable domain, remainder taken from reference TRBV11-2 and TRBJ2-1, is EAGVAQSPRYKIIEKRQSVAFWCNPISGHATLYWYQQILGQGPKLLIQFQNNGVVDDSQLPKDRFSAERLKGVDSTLKIQPAKLEDSAVYLCASSFVTTSGSRYNEQFFGPGTRLTVL.

The chain carries TRBV18 and TRBJ1-2; 10 nucleotides align to TRBD1. The CDR3 spans 14 residues. Germline V gene sequence: CDR1 KGHSH, CDR2 LQKENI. V lost 1 base and J lost 6; bases outside the gene matches: 2. Here the CDR3 DNA reads TGTGCCAGCTCACCACAGGACAGGGGGGATGGCTACACCTTC. Encoded protein: CASSPQDRGDGYTF.

This clone was detected once. V is TRBV2 and J is TRBJ2-7, with 7 bases that match TRBD1. The CDR3 is made up of 14 amino acids. V shed 7 bases and J 0 bases; nucleotides not matched to a gene: 6. Looked up from germline, CDR1 is SNHLY and CDR2 is FYNNEI. DNA for the CDR3: TGTGCCAGCACCGTGAACAGGGGCTCCTACGAGCAGTACTTC. It encodes CASTVNRGSYEQYF. The full variable domain, its missing parts supplied by reference TRBV2 and TRBJ2-7, is EPEVTQTPSHQVTQMGQEVILRCVPISNHLYFYWYRQILGQKVEFLVSFYNNEISEKSEIFDDQFSVERPDGSNFTLKIRSTKLEDSAMYFCASTVNRGSYEQYFGPGTRLTVT.

This clone was counted once. The chain recombines TRBV19 with TRBJ1-4; 10 bases fit TRBD1. The germline gives CDR1 LNHDA, CDR2 SQIVND (reference sequence). The CDR3 totals 14 residues. Losses at the gene ends were 5 bases for V and 10 bases for J; bases not matched to a gene: 7. CDR3 amino acids: CASSFDRGLRKLFF. CDR3 coding DNA: TGTGCCAGTAGTTTCGACAGGGGGCTTAGAAAACTGTTTTTT.

The chain couples TRBV6-5 to TRBJ2-7, with 14 bases that match TRBD2. CDR1 is MNHEY, CDR2 SVGAGI, per germline. V lost 2 bases and J lost 1; bases outside the gene matches: 1. The CDR3 is made up of 16 amino acids. CDR3 sequence: CASSYGTSGGSYEQYF. CDR3 in DNA: TGTGCCAGCAGTTACGGGACTAGCGGGGGATCCTACGAGCAGTACTTC.

This clone was detected only once. This CDR3 is CASSSRLAGQGEQYF. In DNA, the CDR3 is TGCGCCAGCAGCTCAAGACTAGCGGGCCAGGGCGAGCAGTACTTC. V gene TRBV5-1 combines with J gene TRBJ2-7, with 10 nucleotides matching TRBD2. V shed 3 bases and J 6 bases; nucleotides not matched to a gene: 9. The CDR3 runs to 15 residues. From germline, CDR1 is SGHRS and CDR2 YFSETQ.

As to this clone: The same CDR3 arises from other DNA sequences in this sample as well. The chain is built from TRBV7-2 and TRBJ1-4, with D possibly TRBD1 on 5 matching bases. The CDR3 extends over 14 amino acids. V was clipped by 3 bases and J by 0 bases, with 5 bases between them. The germline CDR1 and CDR2 sequences are SGHTA and FQGNSA. The CDR3 region has the DNA TGTGCCAGCAGCTTGACAGCAACTAATGAAAAACTGTTTTTT. Its protein is CASSLTATNEKLFF.

In DNA, the CDR3 is TGTGCCTGGAGCCCGGGACTGTATAGCACAGATACGCAGTATTTT. As protein: CAWSPGLYSTDTQYF. The chain employs TRBV30 and TRBJ2-3, with a weak D call TRBD2 (6 bases). The CDR3 is 15 residues long. The V gene's germline CDR1 is GTSNPN and CDR2 SVGIG (reference sequence). Trimming shortened V by 3 bases and J by 0 bases, and 13 bases separated the two germline ends.

The J gene is TRBJ2-3, the V gene TRBV3-1 (or the pseudogene TRBV3-2), with 16 bases matching TRBD2. Trimming cost V 6 bases and J 8 bases; bases outside gene matches: 5. CDR3 length equals 15 residues. CDR1 is LGHDT, CDR2 YNNKEL, per germline (reference sequence). CDR3 protein: CASRGTSGRAGTQYF. The CDR3 DNA reads as TGTGCCAGCAGGGGGACTAGCGGGAGGGCCGGTACGCAGTATTTT.

The chain combines TRBV30 with TRBJ2-5; TRBD2 aligns across 7 bases. Germline CDR1 reads GTSNPN; CDR2 reads SVGIG (reference sequence). J lost 5 bases, V lost 0 bases, and 9 bases had no gene match. This CDR3 has 15 amino acids. The CDR3 DNA sequence: TGTGCCTGGAGTGTGACTGGGAGGGCCCGGGAGACCCAGTACTTC. Translation gives CAWSVTGRARETQYF.

The chain employs TRBV28 and TRBJ2-3, with a weak D call TRBD2 (6 bases). V was shortened by 4 bases and J by 0 bases, with 11 bases between the two germline ends. Germline V gene sequence: CDR1 MDHEN, CDR2 SYDVKM. The CDR3 has 15 amino acids. The CDR3: CASSSTSPSTDTQYF. The CDR3 DNA sequence: TGTGCCAGCAGTTCGACTAGTCCCAGCACAGATACGCAGTATTTT.

This clone came up once. The V call is TRBV7-9, the J call TRBJ2-5; D might be TRBD1 (6 bases). Germline V CDR1 and CDR2: SEHNR, FQNEAQ (reference sequence). There are 15 residues in the CDR3. V was trimmed by 2 bases and J by 2 bases, leaving 12 bases between them. The CDR3 protein is CASSLTSGEQETQYF. CDR3 DNA sequence: TGTGCCAGCAGCTTAACCTCAGGGGAACAAGAGACCCAGTACTTC.

The chain carries TRBV3-1 (or the pseudogene TRBV3-2) and TRBJ2-3, with D perhaps matching TRBD1 (6 bases). Per the germline V gene, CDR1 is LGHDT and CDR2 is YNNKEL (reference sequence). V lost 4 bases to trimming and J lost 3 bases, with 14 bases between them. This CDR3 region has 15 residues. As DNA, the CDR3 is TGTGCCAGCAGCCGCAAGGTCCAGGGGACAGATACGCAGTATTTT. Its protein product is CASSRKVQGTDTQYF.